The present T cell receptor (beta chain) was sequenced within a study of Ad26.COV2.S vaccination and SARS-CoV-2 variants. Study conclusions and caveats: Those who received the vaccine showed greater spike-specific TCR breadth than those given placebo. Vaccine recipients and placebo recipients showed similar non-spike TCR breadth.

This table comes from immunoSEQ multiplex PCR, and its TCRdb copy is limited to in-frame clones, with some not included. This table has 350,000 to 450,000 clones, 92% appearing once. A remark on this clone: The antigen remains unidentified.

The germline CDR1 and CDR2 sequences are SGHRS and YFSETQ. V lost 3 bases to trimming and J lost 3 bases; unmatched junction nucleotides: 3. CDR3 length: 13 residues. The chain couples TRBV5-1 to TRBJ2-7; 7 bases map to TRBD2. The receptor was isolated from a human donor who had recovered from COVID-19. The sample was peripheral blood, taken after recovery from COVID-19. CDR3 DNA: TGCGCCAGCAGCTCGCGGGAGAACTACGAGCAGTACTTC. Translated: CASSSRENYEQYF.